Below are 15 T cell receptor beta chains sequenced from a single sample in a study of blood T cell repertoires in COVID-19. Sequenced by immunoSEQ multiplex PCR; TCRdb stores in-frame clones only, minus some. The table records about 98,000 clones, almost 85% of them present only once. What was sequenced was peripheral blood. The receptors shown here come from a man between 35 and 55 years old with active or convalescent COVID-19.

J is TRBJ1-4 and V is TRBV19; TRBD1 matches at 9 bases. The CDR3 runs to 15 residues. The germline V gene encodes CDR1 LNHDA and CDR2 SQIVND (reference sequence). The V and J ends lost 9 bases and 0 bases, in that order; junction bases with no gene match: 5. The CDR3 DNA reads TGTGCCAGCAGGACAGGGGTTGCAACTAATGAAAAACTGTTTTTT. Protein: CASRTGVATNEKLFF.

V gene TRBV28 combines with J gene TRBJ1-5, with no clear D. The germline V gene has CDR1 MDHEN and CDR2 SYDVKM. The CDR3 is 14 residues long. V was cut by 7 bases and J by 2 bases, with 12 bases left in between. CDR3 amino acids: CASTNRAGNQPQHF. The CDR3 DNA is TGTGCCAGCACGAACCGAGCCGGCAATCAGCCCCAGCATTTT.

The CDR3 DNA sequence: TGTGCCAGCACGAACAGGGGCGAGAATGAAAAACTGTTTTTT. Translating gives CASTNRGENEKLFF. This chain links TRBV11-2 with TRBJ1-4; 7 positions agree with TRBD1. The germline V gene encodes CDR1 SGHAT and CDR2 FQNNGV. V dropped 7 bases and J dropped 5; count of bases not matched to a gene: 7. This CDR3 is 14 amino acids long.

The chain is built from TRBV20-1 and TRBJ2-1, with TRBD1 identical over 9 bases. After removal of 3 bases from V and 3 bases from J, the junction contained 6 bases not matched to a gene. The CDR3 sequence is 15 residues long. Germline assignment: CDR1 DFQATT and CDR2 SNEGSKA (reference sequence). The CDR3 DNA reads TGCAGTGCTAGTACCGGGACAGGGTTCTACAATGAGCAGTTCTTC. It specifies CSASTGTGFYNEQFF.

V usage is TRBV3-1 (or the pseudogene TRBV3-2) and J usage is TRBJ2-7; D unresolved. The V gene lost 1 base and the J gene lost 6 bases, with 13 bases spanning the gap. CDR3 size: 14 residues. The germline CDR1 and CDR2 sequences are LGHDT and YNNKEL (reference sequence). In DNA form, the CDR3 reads TGTGCCAGCAGCCAAGCGTCAGCGATTCCCGAGCAGTACTTC. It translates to CASSQASAIPEQYF.

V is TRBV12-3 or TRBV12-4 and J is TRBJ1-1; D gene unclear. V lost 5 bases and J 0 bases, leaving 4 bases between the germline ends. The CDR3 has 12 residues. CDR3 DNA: TGTGCCAGCAGTACGGTGAACACTGAAGCTTTCTTT. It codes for CASSTVNTEAFF.

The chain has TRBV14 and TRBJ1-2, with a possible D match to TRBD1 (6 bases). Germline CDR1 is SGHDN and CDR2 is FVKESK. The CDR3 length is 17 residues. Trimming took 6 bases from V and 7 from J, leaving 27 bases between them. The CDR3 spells CASSPKGAHTGRGGYTF. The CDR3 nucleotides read TGTGCCAGCAGTCCAAAAGGCGCTCACACAGGGAGAGGTGGCTACACCTTC.

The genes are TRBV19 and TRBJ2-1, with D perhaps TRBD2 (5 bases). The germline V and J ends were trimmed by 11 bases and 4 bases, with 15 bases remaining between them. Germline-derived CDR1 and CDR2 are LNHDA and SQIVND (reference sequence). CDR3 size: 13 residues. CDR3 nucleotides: TGTGCCGCCACTAGTATCGGTTACAATGAGCAGTTCTTC. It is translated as CAATSIGYNEQFF. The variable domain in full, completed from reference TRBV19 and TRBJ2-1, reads DGGITQSPKYLFRKEGQNVTLSCEQNLNHDAMYWYRQDPGQGLRLIYYSQIVNDFQKGDIAEGYSVSREKKESFPLTVTSAQKNPTAFYLCAATSIGYNEQFFGPGTRLTVL.

The CDR3 nucleotides read TGCGCCAGCAGCCGATCCTTGTGGGGTGAGGGTTCACCCCTCCACTTT. It translates to CASSRSLWGEGSPLHF. This rearrangement joins TRBV4-3 to TRBJ1-6; D remains unclear. From germline, CDR1 is LGHNA and CDR2 YSLEER. Deletions cut 4 bases from V and 9 bases from J, with 19 bases between. This CDR3 is 16 amino acids long.

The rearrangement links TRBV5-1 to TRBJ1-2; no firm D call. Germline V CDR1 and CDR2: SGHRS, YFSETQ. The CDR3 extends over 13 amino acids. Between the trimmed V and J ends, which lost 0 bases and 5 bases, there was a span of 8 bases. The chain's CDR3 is CASSLGATYGYTF. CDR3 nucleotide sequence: TGCGCCAGCAGCTTGGGGGCTACTTATGGCTACACCTTC.

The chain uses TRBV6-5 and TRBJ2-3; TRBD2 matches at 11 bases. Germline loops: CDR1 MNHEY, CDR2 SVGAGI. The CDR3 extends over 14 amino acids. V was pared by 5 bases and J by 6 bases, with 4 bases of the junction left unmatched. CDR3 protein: CASSRLAGFDTQYF. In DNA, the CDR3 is TGTGCCAGCAGTAGACTAGCGGGGTTCGATACGCAGTATTTT.

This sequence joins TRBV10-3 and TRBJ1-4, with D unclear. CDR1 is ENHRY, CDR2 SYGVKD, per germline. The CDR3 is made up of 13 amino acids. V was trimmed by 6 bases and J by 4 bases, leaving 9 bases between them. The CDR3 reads CAIRGASNEKLFF. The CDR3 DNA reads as TGTGCCATCAGGGGCGCGAGTAATGAAAAACTGTTTTTT.

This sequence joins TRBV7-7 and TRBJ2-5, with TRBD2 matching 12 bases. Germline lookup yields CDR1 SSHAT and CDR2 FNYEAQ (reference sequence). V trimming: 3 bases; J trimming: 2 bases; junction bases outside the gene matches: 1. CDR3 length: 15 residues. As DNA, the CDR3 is TGTGCCAGCAGCTTGCTAGCGGGGGGGCAAGAGACCCAGTACTTC. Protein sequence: CASSLLAGGQETQYF. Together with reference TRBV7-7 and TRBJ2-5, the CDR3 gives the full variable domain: GAGVSQSPRYKVTKRGQDVTLRCDPISSHATLYWYQQALGQGPEFLTYFNYEAQPDKSGLPSDRFSAERPEGSISTLTIQRTEQRDSAMYRCASSLLAGGQETQYFGPGTRLLVL.

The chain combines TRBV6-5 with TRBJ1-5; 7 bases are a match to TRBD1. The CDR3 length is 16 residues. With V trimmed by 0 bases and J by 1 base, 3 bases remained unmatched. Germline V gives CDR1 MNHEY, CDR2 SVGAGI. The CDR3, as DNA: TGTGCCAGCAGTTACTCGACAGGGCGAAGCAATCAGCCCCAGCATTTT. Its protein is CASSYSTGRSNQPQHF.

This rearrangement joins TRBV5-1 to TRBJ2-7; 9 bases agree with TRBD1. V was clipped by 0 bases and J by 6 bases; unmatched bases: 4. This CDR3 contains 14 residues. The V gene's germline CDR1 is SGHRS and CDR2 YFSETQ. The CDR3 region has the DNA TGCGCCAGCAGCTTGGCCGGGACAGGGAGCGAGCAGTACTTC. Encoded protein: CASSLAGTGSEQYF.